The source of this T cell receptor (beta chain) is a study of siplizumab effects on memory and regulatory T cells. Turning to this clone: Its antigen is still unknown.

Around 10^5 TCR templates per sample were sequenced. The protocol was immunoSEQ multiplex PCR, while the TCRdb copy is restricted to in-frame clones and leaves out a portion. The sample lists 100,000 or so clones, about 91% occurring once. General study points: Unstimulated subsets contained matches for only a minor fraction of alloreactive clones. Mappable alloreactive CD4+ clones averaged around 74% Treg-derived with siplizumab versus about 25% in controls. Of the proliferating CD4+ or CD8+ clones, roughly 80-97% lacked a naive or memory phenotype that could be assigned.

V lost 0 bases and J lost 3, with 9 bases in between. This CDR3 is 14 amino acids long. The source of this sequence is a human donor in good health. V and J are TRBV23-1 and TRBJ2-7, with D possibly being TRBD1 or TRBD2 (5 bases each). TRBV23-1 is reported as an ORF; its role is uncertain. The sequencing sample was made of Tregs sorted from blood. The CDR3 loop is CASSQSGENYEQYF. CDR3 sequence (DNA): TGCGCCAGCAGTCAATCGGGGGAAAACTACGAGCAGTACTTC.